The sequence of this T cell receptor beta chain was determined in a study of blood T cell repertoires in COVID-19. The wider study: Collection of acute and convalescent COVID-19 samples took place in the United States, Italy and Spain.

In the authors' workflow: Amplification of reference gene primers provided the estimated nucleated cell counts. The data were produced by immunoSEQ multiplex PCR, yet TCRdb's version contains in-frame clones alone and is incomplete. V and J calls and clone size are copied from that table; D and trimming were computed from the DNA. The sample consists of roughly 50,000 clones, 75% to 90% of them appearing once. Trimming cost V 2 bases and J 4 bases; bases outside gene matches: 5. The V gene's germline CDR1 is LNHDA and CDR2 SQIVND (reference sequence). The CDR3 has 16 residues. This chain uses TRBV19 with TRBJ2-6; TRBD2 aligns across 7 bases. Sequencing was carried out using peripheral blood. The TCR sequence derives from a woman between 55 and 75 years old with active COVID-19. CDR3 protein: CASSIRGGTGANVLTF. The CDR3 region has the DNA TGTGCCAGTAGTATACGGGGAGGGACGGGGGCCAACGTCCTGACTTTC.